This TCR beta chain was recovered during a study of T cells in Graves' hyperthyroidism and ophthalmopathy. This CDR3 spans 14 amino acids. In germline, CDR1 is MDHEN, CDR2 SYDVKM. J was trimmed by 4 bases and V by 3 bases; bases with no gene match: 3. It was RNA transcripts that yielded the amplified TCR beta CDR3 regions. In the first-round RT-PCR of the TCR CDR3, the HTBI primer set was used. TCRdb reprocessed the multiplex PCR reads with MiXCR, giving one entry per CDR3 protein. Among fewer than 400,000 distinct CDR3 sequences listed, more than 20% were seen once. The receptor was derived from a man aged 45-65 years with Graves' hyperthyroidism. The rearrangement links TRBV28 to TRBJ2-5, with 9 bases aligning to TRBD2. The sample taken for sequencing was blood. Written as DNA, the CDR3 is TGTGCCAGCAGTTTCGTGCGGGAGGGAGAGACCCAGTACTTC. It is translated as CASSFVREGETQYF.